The text below deals with one TCR beta chain. The sample comes from a study of CD8 T cells in Susac syndrome. The V gene's germline CDR1 is LNHDA and CDR2 SQIVND (reference sequence). The trim removed 2 bases at V and 1 base at J, leaving 9 bases unmatched. The CDR3 has 17 residues. Sequencing of TCR beta covered CD8+ and CD4+ T cells obtained from blood. Purification of the CD8+ and CD4+ T cells relied on negative isolation, and TEMRA cells underwent FACS enrichment. The RNA, roughly 0.45 to 1 ug, was put through reverse transcription using random hexamers. Multiplex immunoSEQ PCR targeted 54 Vbeta and 13 Jbeta TCR beta segments. Using its own MiXCR run on the immunoSEQ multiplex PCR reads, TCRdb lists one record per CDR3 protein. The data show around 200,000 distinct CDR3 sequences, with around 95% seen just once and 0.098% held by the top ten.

Sequencing used CD4+ T cells from PBMCs. This TCR derives from a human donor with Susac syndrome. This rearrangement joins TRBV19 to TRBJ1-1; TRBD1 agrees at 8 bases. CDR3 in amino acids: CASSIPLHRGANTEAFF. Written as DNA, the CDR3 is TGTGCCAGTAGTATACCCCTCCACAGGGGGGCGAACACTGAAGCTTTCTTT.